The clone carrying this T cell receptor (beta chain) occurred once. The antigen remains unidentified. The CDR3 is made up of 15 amino acids. V was pared by 2 bases and J by 3 bases, with 13 bases between. Germline loops: CDR1 KGHSH, CDR2 LQKENI. This record belongs to a study of CD4+ T cells in melanoma. Findings of the study overall: A reported correlation linked neoantigen-specific CD4+ T cells to CD8+, macrophage and B cell function. Diverse differentiation states were reported for melanoma neoantigen-specific CD4+ T cells.

Some clones are missing from TCRdb's copy, which holds only in-frame ones; the method was immunoSEQ multiplex PCR. This repertoire shows 110,000 to 150,000 clones, approximately 91% found once; its top ten account for approximately 1.5%. This TCR was sampled from a human donor with melanoma. This rearrangement joins TRBV18 to TRBJ1-2, with D uncertain. CDR3 region: CASSPNPSDYYGYTF. In nucleotides, the CDR3 is TGTGCCAGCTCACCAAATCCCTCAGATTACTATGGCTACACCTTC.